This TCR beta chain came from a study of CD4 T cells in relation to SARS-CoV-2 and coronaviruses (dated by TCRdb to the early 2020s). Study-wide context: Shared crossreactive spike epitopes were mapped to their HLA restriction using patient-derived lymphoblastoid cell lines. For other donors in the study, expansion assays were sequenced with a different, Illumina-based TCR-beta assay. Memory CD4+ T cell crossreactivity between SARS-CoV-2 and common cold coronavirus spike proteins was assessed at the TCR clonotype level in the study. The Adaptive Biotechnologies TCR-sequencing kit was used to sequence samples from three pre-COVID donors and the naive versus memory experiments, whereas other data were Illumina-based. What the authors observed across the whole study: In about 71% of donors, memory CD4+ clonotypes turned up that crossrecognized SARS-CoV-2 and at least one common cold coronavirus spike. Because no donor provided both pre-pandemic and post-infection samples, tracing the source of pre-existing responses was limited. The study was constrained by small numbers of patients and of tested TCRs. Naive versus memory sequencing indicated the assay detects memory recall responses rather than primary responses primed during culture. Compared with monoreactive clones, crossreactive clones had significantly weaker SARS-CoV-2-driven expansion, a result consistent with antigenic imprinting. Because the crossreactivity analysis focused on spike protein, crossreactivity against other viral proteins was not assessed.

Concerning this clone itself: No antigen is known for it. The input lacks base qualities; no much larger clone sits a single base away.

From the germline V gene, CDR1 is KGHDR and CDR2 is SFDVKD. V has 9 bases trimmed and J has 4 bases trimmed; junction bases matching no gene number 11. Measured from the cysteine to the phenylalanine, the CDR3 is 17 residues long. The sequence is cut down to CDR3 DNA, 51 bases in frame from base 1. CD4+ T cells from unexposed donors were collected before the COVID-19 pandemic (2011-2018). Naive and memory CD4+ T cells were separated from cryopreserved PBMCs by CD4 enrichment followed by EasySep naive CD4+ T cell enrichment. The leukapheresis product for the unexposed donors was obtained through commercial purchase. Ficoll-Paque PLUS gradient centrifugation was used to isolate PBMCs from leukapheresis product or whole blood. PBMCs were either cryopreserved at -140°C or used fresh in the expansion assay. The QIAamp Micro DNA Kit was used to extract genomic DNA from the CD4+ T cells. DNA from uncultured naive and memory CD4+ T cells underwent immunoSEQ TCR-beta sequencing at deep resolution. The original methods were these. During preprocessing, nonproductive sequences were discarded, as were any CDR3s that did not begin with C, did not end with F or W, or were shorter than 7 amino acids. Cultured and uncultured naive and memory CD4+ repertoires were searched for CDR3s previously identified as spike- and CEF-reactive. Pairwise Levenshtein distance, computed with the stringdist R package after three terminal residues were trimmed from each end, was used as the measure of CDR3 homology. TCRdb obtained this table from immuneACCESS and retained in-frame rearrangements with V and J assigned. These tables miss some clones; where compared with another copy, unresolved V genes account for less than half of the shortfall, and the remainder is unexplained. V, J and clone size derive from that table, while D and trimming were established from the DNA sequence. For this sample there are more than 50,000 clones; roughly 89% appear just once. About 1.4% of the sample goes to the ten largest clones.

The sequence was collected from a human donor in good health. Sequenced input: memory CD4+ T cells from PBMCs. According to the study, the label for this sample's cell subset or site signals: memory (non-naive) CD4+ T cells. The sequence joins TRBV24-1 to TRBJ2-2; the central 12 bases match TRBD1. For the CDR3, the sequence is CATGRPGQGAITGELFF. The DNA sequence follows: TGTGCCACCGGCAGGCCGGGACAGGGGGCCATCACCGGGGAGCTGTTTTTT.